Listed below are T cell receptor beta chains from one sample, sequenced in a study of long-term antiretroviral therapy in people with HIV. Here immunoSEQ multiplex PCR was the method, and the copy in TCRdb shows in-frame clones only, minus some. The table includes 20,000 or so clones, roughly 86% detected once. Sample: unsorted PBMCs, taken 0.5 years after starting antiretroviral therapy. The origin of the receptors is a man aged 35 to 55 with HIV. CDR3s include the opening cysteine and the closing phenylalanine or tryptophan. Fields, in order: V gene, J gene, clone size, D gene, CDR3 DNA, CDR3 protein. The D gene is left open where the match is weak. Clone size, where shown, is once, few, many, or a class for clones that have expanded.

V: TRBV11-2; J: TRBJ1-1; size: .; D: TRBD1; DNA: TGTGCCAGCAGCTCACAGGGGGCAGGGACTGAAGCTTTCTTT; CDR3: CASSSQGAGTEAFF
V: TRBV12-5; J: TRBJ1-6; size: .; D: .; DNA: TGTGCTAGTGGTCCGGGCTCCAATAGTTCACCCCTCCACTTT; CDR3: CASGPGSNSSPLHF
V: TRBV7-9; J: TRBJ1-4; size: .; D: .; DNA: TGTGCCAGCAGCTTGAAGGGAGGCACTAATGAAAAACTGTTTTTT; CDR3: CASSLKGGTNEKLFF
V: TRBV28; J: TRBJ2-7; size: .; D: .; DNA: TGTGCCGGACCGGAGGTGGCCTACGAGCAGTACTTC; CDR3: CAGPEVAYEQYF
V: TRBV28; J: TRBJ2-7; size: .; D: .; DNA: TGTGCCAGCAGTGAAGGGTTTGCTACCTACGAGCAGTACTTC; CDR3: CASSEGFATYEQYF
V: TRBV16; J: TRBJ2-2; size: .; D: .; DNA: TGTGCCAGCAGCCAATCGATTCCTAGCGCGAACACCGGGGAGCTGTTTTTT; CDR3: CASSQSIPSANTGELFF
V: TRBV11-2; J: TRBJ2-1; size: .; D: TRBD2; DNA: TGTGCCAGCATCCAGGGTAGCGGGGGGGCCTCAGTAGGTGAGCAGTTCTTC; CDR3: CASIQGSGGASVGEQFF
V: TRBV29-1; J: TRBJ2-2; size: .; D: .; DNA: TGCAGCGTTGAAGATCGACAGGCCAGCACCGGGGAGCTGTTTTTT; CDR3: CSVEDRQASTGELFF
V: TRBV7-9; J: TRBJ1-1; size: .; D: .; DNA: TGTGCCAGCAGCTCCGGACTGCTTGAAGCTTTCTTT; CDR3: CASSSGLLEAFF
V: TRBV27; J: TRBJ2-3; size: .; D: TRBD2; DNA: TGTGCCAGCAGTTTATTCCCTAGCGGGGGGACAGATACGCAGTATTTT; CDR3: CASSLFPSGGTDTQYF
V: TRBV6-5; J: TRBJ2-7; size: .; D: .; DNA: TGTGCCAGCAGTTACGGGCGGGGAGCCTACGAGCAGTACTTC; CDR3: CASSYGRGAYEQYF
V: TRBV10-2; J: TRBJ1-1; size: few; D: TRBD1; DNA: TGCGCCAGTTCGGGACAGGATTACACTGAAGCTTTCTTT; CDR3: CASSGQDYTEAFF
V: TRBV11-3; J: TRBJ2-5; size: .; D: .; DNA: TGTGCCAGCAGCTTACGGGTGGTACGAGGTGGGGAGACCCAGTACTTC; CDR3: CASSLRVVRGGETQYF
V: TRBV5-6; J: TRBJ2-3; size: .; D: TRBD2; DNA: TGTGCCAGCAGTCCTGCGGGGGGCGGCACAGATACGCAGTATTTT; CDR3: CASSPAGGGTDTQYF
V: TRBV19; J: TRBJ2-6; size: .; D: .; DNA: TGTGCCAGTAGTAGAGCCGGGACGCAGAACGTCCTGACTTTC; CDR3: CASSRAGTQNVLTF
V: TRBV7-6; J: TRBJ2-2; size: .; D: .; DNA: TGTGCCAGCAGCTTAGAGGGGTTTGCCGGGGAGCTGTTTTTT; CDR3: CASSLEGFAGELFF
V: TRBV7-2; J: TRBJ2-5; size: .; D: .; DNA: TGTGCCAGCAGCCAAGGGGGGGTAGAGACCCAGTACTTC; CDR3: CASSQGGVETQYF
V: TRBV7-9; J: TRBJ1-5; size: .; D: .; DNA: TGTGCCAGCGGTCGAGGTAGCAATCAGCCCCAGCATTTT; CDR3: CASGRGSNQPQHF
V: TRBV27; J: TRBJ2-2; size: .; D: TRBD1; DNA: TGTGCCAGCAGTTTAGGACAGGGGTTAACAACCGGGGAGCTGTTTTTT; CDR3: CASSLGQGLTTGELFF
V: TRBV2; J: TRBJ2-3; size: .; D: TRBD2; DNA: TGTGCCAGCAGGGACCCGGTGTCTAGCGGGAGACCAGATACGCAGTATTTT; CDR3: CASRDPVSSGRPDTQYF
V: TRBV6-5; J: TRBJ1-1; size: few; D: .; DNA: TGTGCCAGCAGTTCCCGGGACGTCCCTCGGTGGACTGAAGCTTTCTTT; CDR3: CASSSRDVPRWTEAFF
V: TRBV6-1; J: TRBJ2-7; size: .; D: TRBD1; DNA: TGTGCCAGCAGTGATTCAGGCGGGGTAGGGACAGGGAAGTCCAACGAGCAGTACTTC; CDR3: CASSDSGGVGTGKSNEQYF
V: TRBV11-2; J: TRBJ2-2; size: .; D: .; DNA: TGTGCCAGTTCCCCCGGGCCCCCGGCCGGGGAGCTGTTTTTT; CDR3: CASSPGPPAGELFF
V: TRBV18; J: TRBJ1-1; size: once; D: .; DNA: TGTGCCAGCTACCCCGACGTTCGGGTTTCTTTCGGGGTCACTGAAGCTTTCTTT; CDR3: CASYPDVRVSFGVTEAFF
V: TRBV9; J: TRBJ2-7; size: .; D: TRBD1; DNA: TGTGCCAGCAGCGTAGGGCTCAGGGGGTACGAGCAGTACTTC; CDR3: CASSVGLRGYEQYF
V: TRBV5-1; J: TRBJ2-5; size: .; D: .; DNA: TGCGCCAGCATCGCAACCCCGGGGCTCGGGGAGACCCAGTACTTC; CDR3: CASIATPGLGETQYF